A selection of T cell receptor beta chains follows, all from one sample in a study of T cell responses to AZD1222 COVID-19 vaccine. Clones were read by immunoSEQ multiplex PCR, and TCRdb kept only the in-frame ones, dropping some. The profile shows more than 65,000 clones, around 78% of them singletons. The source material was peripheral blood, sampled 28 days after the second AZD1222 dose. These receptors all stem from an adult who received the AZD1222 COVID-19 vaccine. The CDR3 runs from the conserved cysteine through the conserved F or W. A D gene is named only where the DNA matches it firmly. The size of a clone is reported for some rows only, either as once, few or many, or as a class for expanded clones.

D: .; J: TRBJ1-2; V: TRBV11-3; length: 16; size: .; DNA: TGTGCCAGCAGCCCCAGAGACCCGACAGGAAGATATGGCTACACCTTC; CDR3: CASSPRDPTGRYGYTF
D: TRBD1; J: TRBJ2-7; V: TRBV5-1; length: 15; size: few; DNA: TGCGCCAGCAGCTTGACGGCAGGGGGCGGCTACGAGCAGTACTTC; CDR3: CASSLTAGGGYEQYF
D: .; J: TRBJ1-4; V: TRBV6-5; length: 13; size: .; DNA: TGTGCCAGCAGTTCGCATGAAAATGAAAAACTGTTTTTT; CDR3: CASSSHENEKLFF
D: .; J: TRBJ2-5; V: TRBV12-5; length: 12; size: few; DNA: TGTGCTAGTGGTTTGACTGGGGAGACCCAGTACTTC; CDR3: CASGLTGETQYF
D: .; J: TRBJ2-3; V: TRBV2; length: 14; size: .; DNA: TGTGCCAGCAGCATCGCCGGGGCCACAGATACGCAGTATTTT; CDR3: CASSIAGATDTQYF
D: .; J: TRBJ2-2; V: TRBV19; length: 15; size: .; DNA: TGTGCCAGTAGTATGGGGCCGGGACTCACCGGGGAGCTGTTTTTT; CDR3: CASSMGPGLTGELFF
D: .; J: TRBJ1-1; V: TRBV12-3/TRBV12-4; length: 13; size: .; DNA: TGTGCCAGCAGTTTGATGGGGGACACTGAAGCTTTCTTT; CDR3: CASSLMGDTEAFF
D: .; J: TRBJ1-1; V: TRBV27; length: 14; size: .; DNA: TGTGCCAGCAGTTGGCACGAGAGGAACACTGAAGCTTTCTTT; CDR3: CASSWHERNTEAFF
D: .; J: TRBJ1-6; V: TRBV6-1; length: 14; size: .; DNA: TGTGCCAGCAGTGAACTGAAAGATAATTCACCCCTCCACTTT; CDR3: CASSELKDNSPLHF
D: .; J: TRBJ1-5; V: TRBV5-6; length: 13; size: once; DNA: TGTGCCAGCAGCCGTTCTGGGAATCAGCCCCAGCATTTT; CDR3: CASSRSGNQPQHF
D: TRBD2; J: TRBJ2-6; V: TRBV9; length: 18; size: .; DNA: TGTGCCAGCAGCGTGGGACTAGCGGGGGGAGCTGGGGCCAACGTCCTGACTTTC; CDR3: CASSVGLAGGAGANVLTF
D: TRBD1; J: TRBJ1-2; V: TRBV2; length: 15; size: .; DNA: TGTGCCAGCAACCGGGACAGCCATCCTAACTATGGCTACACCTTC; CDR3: CASNRDSHPNYGYTF
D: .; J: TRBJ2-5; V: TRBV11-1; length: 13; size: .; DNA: TGTGCCAGCGGAGGGGCGGGCCCAGGGACCCAGTACTTC; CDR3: CASGGAGPGTQYF
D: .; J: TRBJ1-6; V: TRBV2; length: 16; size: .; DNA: TGTGCCAGCAGTAACAGGGTCGGTATAGAGAATTCACCCCTCCACTTT; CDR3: CASSNRVGIENSPLHF
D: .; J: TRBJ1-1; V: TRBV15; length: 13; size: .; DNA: TGTGCCACCAGCAGAGTCCAGGGGACTGAAGCTTTCTTT; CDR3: CATSRVQGTEAFF
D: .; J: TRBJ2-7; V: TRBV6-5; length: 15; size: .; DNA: TGTGCCAGCGGGATCTCCGGACTCCCGAGGGCCGAGCAGTACTTC; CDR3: CASGISGLPRAEQYF
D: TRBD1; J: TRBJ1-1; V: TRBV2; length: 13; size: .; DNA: TGTGCCAGCAGTGAGCAGGGGGCCGCTGAAGCTTTCTTT; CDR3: CASSEQGAAEAFF
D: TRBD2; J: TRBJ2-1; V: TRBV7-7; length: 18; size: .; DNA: TGTGCCAGCAGCCTCGGGGGACTAGCGGGAGGTCTTCACAATGAGCAGTTCTTC; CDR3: CASSLGGLAGGLHNEQFF
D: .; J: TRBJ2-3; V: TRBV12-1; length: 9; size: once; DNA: TGTGAAGGCGCAGATACGCAGTATTTT; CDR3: CEGADTQYF
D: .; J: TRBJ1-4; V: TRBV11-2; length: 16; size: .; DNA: TGTGCCAGCAGCCCAGTACCGGGAGTCACTAATGAAAAACTGTTTTTT; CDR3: CASSPVPGVTNEKLFF
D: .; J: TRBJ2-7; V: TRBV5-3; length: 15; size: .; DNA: TGTGCCAGAAGCTTGCGCCAGACAGGTCCCTACGAGCAGTACTTC; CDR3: CARSLRQTGPYEQYF
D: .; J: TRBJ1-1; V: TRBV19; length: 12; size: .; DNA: TGTGCCAGTAACGACCCGAACACTGAAGCTTTCTTT; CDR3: CASNDPNTEAFF
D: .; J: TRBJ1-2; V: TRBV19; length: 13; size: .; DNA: TGTGCCAGTAGCCCTTCCCCGTTCTATGGCTACACCTTC; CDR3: CASSPSPFYGYTF
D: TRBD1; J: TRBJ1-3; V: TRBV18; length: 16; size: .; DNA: TGTGCCAGCTCACCAGGGACAGGACGGACTGGAAACACCATATATTTT; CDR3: CASSPGTGRTGNTIYF
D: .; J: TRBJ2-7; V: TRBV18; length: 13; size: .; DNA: TGTGCCAGCTCCCAGGGACCGAAGTACGAGCAGTACTTC; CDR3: CASSQGPKYEQYF
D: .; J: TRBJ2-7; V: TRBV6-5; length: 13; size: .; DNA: TGTGCCAGCAGTTACTCAGACAGCTACGAGCAGTACTTC; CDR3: CASSYSDSYEQYF
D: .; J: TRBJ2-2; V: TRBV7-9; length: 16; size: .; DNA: TGTGCCAGCAGCTTAATCCGGGGCAGGGACACCGGGGAGCTGTTTTTT; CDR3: CASSLIRGRDTGELFF
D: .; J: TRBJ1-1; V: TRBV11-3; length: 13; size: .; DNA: TGTGCCAGCAGCTTAGGAGGGAACACTGAAGCTTTCTTT; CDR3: CASSLGGNTEAFF
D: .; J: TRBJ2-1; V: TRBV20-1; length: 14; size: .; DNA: TGCAGTGCTAGTCGGGAGTCAGATTACAATGAGCAGTTCTTC; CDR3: CSASRESDYNEQFF
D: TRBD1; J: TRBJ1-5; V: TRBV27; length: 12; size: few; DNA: TGTGCCAGCAAGAACAGGGGGCAGCCCCAGCATTTT; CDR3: CASKNRGQPQHF
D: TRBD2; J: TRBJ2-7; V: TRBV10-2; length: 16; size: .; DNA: TGCGCCAGCAGTGAACTAGCGGGAGTCGATACCTACGAGCAGTACTTC; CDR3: CASSELAGVDTYEQYF
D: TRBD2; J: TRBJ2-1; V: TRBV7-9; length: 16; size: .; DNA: TGTGCCAGCAGCCCCTCTAGCGGGAGGTTTTACAATGAGCAGTTCTTC; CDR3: CASSPSSGRFYNEQFF
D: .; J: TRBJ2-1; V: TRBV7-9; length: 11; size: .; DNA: TGTGCCAGCCCGCAGCCCGATGAGCAGTTCTTC; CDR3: CASPQPDEQFF
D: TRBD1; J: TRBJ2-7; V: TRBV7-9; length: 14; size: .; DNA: TGTGCCAGCAGCTTAGCTGGGGACAGCCACGAGCAGTACTTC; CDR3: CASSLAGDSHEQYF
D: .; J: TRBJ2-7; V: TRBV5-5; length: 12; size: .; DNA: TGTGCCAGCAGCTTGCATTTCGACGAGCAGTACTTC; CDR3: CASSLHFDEQYF
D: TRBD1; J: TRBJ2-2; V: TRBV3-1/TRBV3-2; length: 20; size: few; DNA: TGTGCCAGCAGCCAATTAAGGGGGACAGGGGGCGCGGTTCGGCCCGGGGAGCTGTTTTTT; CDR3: CASSQLRGTGGAVRPGELFF
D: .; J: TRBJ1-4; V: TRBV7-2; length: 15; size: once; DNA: TGTGCCAGCAGCTTAGAGTGGGGGCGGCGTGAAAAACTGTTTTTT; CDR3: CASSLEWGRREKLFF
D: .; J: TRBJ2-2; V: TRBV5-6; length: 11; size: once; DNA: TGTGCCAGCAAACAGCACGGGGAGCTGTTTTTT; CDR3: CASKQHGELFF
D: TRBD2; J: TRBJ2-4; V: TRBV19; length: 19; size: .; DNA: TGTGCCAGTAGTATAGCCCTAGCGGGAGGGACCCCGGGGGAAAACATTCAGTACTTC; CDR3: CASSIALAGGTPGENIQYF
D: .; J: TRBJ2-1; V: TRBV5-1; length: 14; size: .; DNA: TGCGCCAGCAGCTTGGCGACGGCTACCAATGAGCAGTTCTTC; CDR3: CASSLATATNEQFF
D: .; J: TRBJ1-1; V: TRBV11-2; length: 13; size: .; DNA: TGTGCCAGCAGCTTAAAACGTAACACTGAAGCTTTCTTT; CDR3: CASSLKRNTEAFF
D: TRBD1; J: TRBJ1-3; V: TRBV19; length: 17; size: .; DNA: TGTGCCAGTAGTCGCCGAGACAGGGGGCTGACTGGAAACACCATATATTTT; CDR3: CASSRRDRGLTGNTIYF
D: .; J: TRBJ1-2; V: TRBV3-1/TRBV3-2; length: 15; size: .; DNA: TGTGCCAGCAGCCAAGAGGGGAAAAACGGCTGGGGCTACACCTTC; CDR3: CASSQEGKNGWGYTF
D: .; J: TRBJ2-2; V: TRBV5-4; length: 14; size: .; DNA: TGTGCCAGCAGCCTCCGCACAAACACCGGGGAGCTGTTTTTT; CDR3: CASSLRTNTGELFF
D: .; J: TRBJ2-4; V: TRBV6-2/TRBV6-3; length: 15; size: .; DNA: TGTGCCAGCAGTTACCGTGGGGGGGCCAAAAACATTCAGTACTTC; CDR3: CASSYRGGAKNIQYF
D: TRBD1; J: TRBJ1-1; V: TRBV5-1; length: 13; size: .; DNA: TGCGCCAGCAGCCCCGACAGGGTACCTGAAGCTTTCTTT; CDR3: CASSPDRVPEAFF
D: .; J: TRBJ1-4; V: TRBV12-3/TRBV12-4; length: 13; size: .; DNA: .; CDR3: CASSLGTGEKLFF
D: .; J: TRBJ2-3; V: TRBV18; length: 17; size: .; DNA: TGTGCCAGCTCACCACGTATGACGGGTACTAGCACAGATACGCAGTATTTT; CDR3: CASSPRMTGTSTDTQYF
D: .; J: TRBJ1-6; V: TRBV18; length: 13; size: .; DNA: TGTGCCAGCTCACCACGGGAAGGTCCACCCCTCCACTTT; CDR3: CASSPREGPPLHF